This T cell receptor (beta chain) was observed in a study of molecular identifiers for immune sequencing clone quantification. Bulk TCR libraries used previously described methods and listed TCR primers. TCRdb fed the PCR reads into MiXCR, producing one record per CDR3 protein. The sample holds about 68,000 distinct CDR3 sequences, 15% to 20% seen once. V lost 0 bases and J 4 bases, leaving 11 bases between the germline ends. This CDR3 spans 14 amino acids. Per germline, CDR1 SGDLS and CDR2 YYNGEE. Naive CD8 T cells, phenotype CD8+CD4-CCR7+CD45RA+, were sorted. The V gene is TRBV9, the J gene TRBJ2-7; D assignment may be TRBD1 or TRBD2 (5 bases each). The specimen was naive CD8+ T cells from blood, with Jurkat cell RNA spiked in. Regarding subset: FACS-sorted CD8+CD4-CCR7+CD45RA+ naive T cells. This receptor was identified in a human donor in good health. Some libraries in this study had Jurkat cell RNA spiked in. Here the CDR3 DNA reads TGTGCCAGCAGCGTAGGGGGGACGGGGTACGAGCAGTACTTC. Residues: CASSVGGTGYEQYF. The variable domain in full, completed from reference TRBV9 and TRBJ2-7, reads DSGVTQTPKHLITATGQRVTLRCSPRSGDLSVYWYQQSLDQGLQFLIQYYNGEERAKGNILERFSAQQFPDLHSELNLSSLELGDSALYFCASSVGGTGYEQYFGPGTRLTVT.